Listed below are T cell receptor beta chains from one sample, sequenced in a study of T cells after yellow fever vaccination. TCRdb re-analysed the 5' RACE reads in MiXCR, keeping a single row per CDR3 protein. In the table there are fewer than 500,000 distinct CDR3 sequences, roughly a sixth of which are singletons. This specimen was PBMCs, taken before the yellow fever booster vaccination. Receptors were obtained from a man between 18 and 29 years old who received the YFV17D yellow fever vaccine. The CDR3 runs from the conserved cysteine through the conserved F or W. The D gene is left open where the match is weak. Some rows mark clone size as missing; the rest say once, few, many or name a class of expanded clone.

cdr3_nt | cdr3_aa | d_call | v_call | cdr3_length | clone_size | j_call
TGTGCCAGCAGTGTCTTCGGGGGGCCCGAGACCCAGTACTTC | CASSVFGGPETQYF | - | TRBV2 | 14 | - | TRBJ2-5
TGTGCCAGCAGTTGGGCAGACACAGATACGCAGTATTTT | CASSWADTDTQYF | - | TRBV7-8 | 13 | - | TRBJ2-3
TGTGCCAGCAGCTTGTCAGGAAACTCCTACGAGCAGTACTTC | CASSLSGNSYEQYF | - | TRBV7-9 | 14 | - | TRBJ2-7
TGTGCCAGCAGTTACTCGTCGCTTAGCACAGATACGCAGTATTTT | CASSYSSLSTDTQYF | - | TRBV6-5 | 15 | few | TRBJ2-3
TGTGCCAGCAGCCAAGGCAGTTATGGACCCTACGAGCAGTACTTC | CASSQGSYGPYEQYF | - | TRBV3-1 | 15 | - | TRBJ2-7
TGTGCCAGCAGCTTAGCGGAACAGACCACCGGGGAGCTGTTTTTT | CASSLAEQTTGELFF | - | TRBV7-8 | 15 | - | TRBJ2-2
TGCGCCAGCAGCCAAGGCCGGCAGGTCTACGAGCAGTACTTC | CASSQGRQVYEQYF | - | TRBV4-1 | 14 | - | TRBJ2-7
TGTGCCAGCAGCCCTAATGGGAGGGAGCAGTTCTTC | CASSPNGREQFF | - | TRBV12-3/TRBV12-4 | 12 | few | TRBJ2-1
TGTGCCAGCAGCCCGGGATGGCAGGGAACTAATGAAAAACTGTTTTTT | CASSPGWQGTNEKLFF | - | TRBV3-1 | 16 | - | TRBJ1-4
TGCGCCAGCAGCCAAGACAGCGAATCCACTTCATCCCTCCACTTT | CASSQDSESTSSLHF | - | TRBV4-3 | 15 | - | TRBJ1-6
TGCGCCAGCAGACAGGGGGTGAATCAGCCCCAGCATTTT | CASRQGVNQPQHF | TRBD1 | TRBV10-2 | 13 | few | TRBJ1-5
TGTGCCAGCAGTTTAGGGCAGGGCTATAATTCACCCCTCCACTTT | CASSLGQGYNSPLHF | - | TRBV12-3/TRBV12-4 | 15 | few | TRBJ1-6
TGTGCCAGCGGGGACAGAGCCTATAACTATGGCTACACCTTC | CASGDRAYNYGYTF | TRBD1 | TRBV2 | 14 | - | TRBJ1-2
TGTGCCAGCAGTTACTCAGTCATCTATGGCTACACCTTC | CASSYSVIYGYTF | - | TRBV6-5 | 13 | - | TRBJ1-2
TGTGCCAGCAGCTTGGGCATGGAGACCCAGTACTTC | CASSLGMETQYF | - | TRBV13 | 12 | few | TRBJ2-5
TGCGCCAGCAGCTTGGAGCCGGGCTACAATGAGCAGTTCTTC | CASSLEPGYNEQFF | - | TRBV5-1 | 14 | few | TRBJ2-1
TGTGCCAGCAGCTTAGACTTGGCTAGCGGGGGGGCCTTAGATACGCAGTATTTT | CASSLDLASGGALDTQYF | TRBD2 | TRBV7-2 | 18 | few | TRBJ2-3
TGCGCCAGCAGCAAAGACATCTACAATGAGCAGTTCTTC | CASSKDIYNEQFF | - | TRBV5-1 | 13 | few | TRBJ2-1
TGTGCCAGCAGCGCGCTCGGGACAGGGGTTCGAAGGCCCCAGTACTTC | CASSALGTGVRRPQYF | TRBD1 | TRBV5-6 | 16 | - | TRBJ2-5
TGTGCCAGCAGTTACTCAGGGCAGGCCGAGGTCGCTGAAGCTTTCTTT | CASSYSGQAEVAEAFF | - | TRBV6-5 | 16 | - | TRBJ1-1
TGCGCCAGCAGTCCGGGACGATACCAAGAGACCCAGTACTTC | CASSPGRYQETQYF | - | TRBV5-1 | 14 | - | TRBJ2-5
TGTGCCATCAGTGGGGGGGTCCAGGAGACCCAGTACTTC | CAISGGVQETQYF | - | TRBV10-3 | 13 | many | TRBJ2-5
TGTGCCAGCAGCTTAGTCGGGAGCGAAAAACTGTTTTTT | CASSLVGSEKLFF | - | TRBV7-9 | 13 | few | TRBJ1-4
TGTGCCACCAGTGATCCAGGGGTGAACACCGGGGAGCTGTTTTTT | CATSDPGVNTGELFF | - | TRBV24-1 | 15 | few | TRBJ2-2
TGCGCCAGCAGCTTGGAACTAGGATCCTACAATGAGCAGTTCTTC | CASSLELGSYNEQFF | - | TRBV5-1 | 15 | many | TRBJ2-1
TGTGCCAGCAGCGCGCAGACAGATACGCAGTATTTT | CASSAQTDTQYF | - | TRBV7-9 | 12 | few | TRBJ2-3